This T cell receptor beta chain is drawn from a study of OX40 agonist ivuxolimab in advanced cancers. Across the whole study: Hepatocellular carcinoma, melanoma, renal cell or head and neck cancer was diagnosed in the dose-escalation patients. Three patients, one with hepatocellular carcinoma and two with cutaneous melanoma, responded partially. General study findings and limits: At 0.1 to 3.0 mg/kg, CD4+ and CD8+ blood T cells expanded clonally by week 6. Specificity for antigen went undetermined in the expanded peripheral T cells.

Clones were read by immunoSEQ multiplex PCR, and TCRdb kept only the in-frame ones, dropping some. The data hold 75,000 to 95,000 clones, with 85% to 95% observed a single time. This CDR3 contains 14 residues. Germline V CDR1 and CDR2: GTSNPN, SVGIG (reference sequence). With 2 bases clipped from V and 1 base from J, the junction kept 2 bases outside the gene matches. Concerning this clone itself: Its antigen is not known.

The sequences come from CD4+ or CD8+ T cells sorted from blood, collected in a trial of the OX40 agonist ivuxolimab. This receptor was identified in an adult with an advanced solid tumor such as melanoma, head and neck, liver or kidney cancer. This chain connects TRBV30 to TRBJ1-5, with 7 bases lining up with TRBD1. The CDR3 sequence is CAWSQTGSNQPQHF. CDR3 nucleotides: TGTGCCTGGAGTCAGACAGGGAGCAATCAGCCCCAGCATTTT.